What follows is one T cell receptor beta chain and its context. The V and J ends lost 4 bases and 1 base respectively, with 13 bases between them. Germline V CDR1 and CDR2: MGHDK, SYGVNS. This CDR3 region has 15 residues. The sample is drawn from a study of blood T cell repertoires in COVID-19. Assay used: immunoSEQ multiplex PCR; TCRdb lists only in-frame clones, some missing. This table holds a few hundred thousand clones, roughly 90% found once. This chain joins TRBV25-1 and TRBJ1-2; perhaps TRBD1 as D (5 bases). The sample comprised peripheral blood. This receptor was identified in a man aged 30 to 45 with active or convalescent COVID-19. As DNA, the CDR3 is TGTGCCAGCAGTGGGCCCCGACAGATTAACTATGGCTACACCTTC. This codes for CASSGPRQINYGYTF.